Below are 21 T cell receptor beta chains sequenced from a single sample in a study of cytotoxic CD8 clonotypes in ibrutinib-treated CLL (dated by TCRdb to about 2021). Libraries were constructed by the immunoSEQ multiplex PCR assay. TCRdb obtained this table from immuneACCESS and retained in-frame rearrangements with V and J assigned. These tables miss some clones; where compared with another copy, unresolved V genes account for less than half of the shortfall, and the remainder is unexplained. Recorded for this sample are about 29,000 clones; about 80% of them occurred a single time. The biggest ten clones account for 51% of the sample. This material consisted of PBMCs, taken after 36 months of ibrutinib treatment. The receptor set was obtained from a human donor with chronic lymphocytic leukemia.

The chain uses TRBV7-9 and TRBJ1-2; 10 bases align to TRBD1. J was trimmed by 0 bases and V by 5 bases; bases with no gene match: 6. Germline-derived CDR1 and CDR2 are SEHNR and FQNEAQ (reference sequence). This CDR3 spans 16 amino acids. The CDR3 bases are TGTGCCAGCAGCCTGGGACAGGGGCCCCCTAACTATGGCTACACCTTC. Translation gives CASSLGQGPPNYGYTF.

V usage is TRBV4-3 and J usage is TRBJ2-7; 7 bases map to TRBD1. This CDR3 contains 15 residues. Germline-derived CDR1 and CDR2 are LGHNA and YSLEER. V shed 1 base, J shed 0 bases, and the junction held 3 bases outside the gene matches. CDR3 protein: CASSQARDSSYEQYF. CDR3 DNA sequence: TGCGCCAGCAGCCAAGCCAGGGACAGCTCCTACGAGCAGTACTTC.

The gene calls are TRBV4-2 and TRBJ2-7; D perhaps matches TRBD1 (5 bases). Germline V CDR1 and CDR2: LGHNA, YNFKEQ. The CDR3 runs 15 residues. Trimming took off 1 base at V and 1 base at J, with 11 bases between the two ends. Written as DNA, the CDR3 is TGTGCCAGCAGCCAAGGGAACAGGCCGTCCTACGAGCAGTACTTC. Its protein is CASSQGNRPSYEQYF.

The count of this clone is one. The chain joins TRBV7-2 to TRBJ2-7; D uncertain. The CDR3 is 15 amino acids. The germline V and J ends were trimmed by 1 base and 2 bases, with 12 bases remaining between them. From germline, CDR1 is SGHTA and CDR2 FQGNSA. CDR3 sequence: CASSLVVNNAYEQYF. CDR3 nucleotides: TGTGCCAGCAGCTTAGTAGTAAATAATGCCTACGAGCAGTACTTC.

This chain uses TRBV9 with TRBJ2-3; a possible D gene is TRBD2 (6 bases). Trimming stripped 4 bases from V and 10 bases from J, with 25 bases between. The CDR3 runs 16 residues. Germline CDR1 reads SGDLS; CDR2 reads YYNGEE. DNA for the CDR3: TGTGCCAGCAGCCCGAACCCGTCCAGCGGGTTAGGTCCGCAGTATTTT. This encodes CASSPNPSSGLGPQYF.

The chain carries TRBV7-9 and TRBJ1-5; TRBD1 matches 8 bases. The CDR3 consists of 16 residues. With V trimmed by 4 bases and J by 5 bases, 10 bases remained unmatched. Looked up from germline, CDR1 is SEHNR and CDR2 is FQNEAQ (reference sequence). This CDR3 is CASSSAWTGRDQPQHF. The CDR3 region has the DNA TGTGCCAGCAGCTCCGCGTGGACAGGGAGGGATCAGCCCCAGCATTTT.

The chain is built from TRBV4-1 and TRBJ2-1; D may be TRBD1 (5 bases). The CDR3 contains 14 residues. The V and J ends lost 5 bases and 2 bases respectively, with 10 bases between them. Germline lookup yields CDR1 MGHRA and CDR2 YSYEKL. The CDR3 DNA is TGCGCCAGCAGCGGTGGACACCCCTACAATGAGCAGTTCTTC. Translation: CASSGGHPYNEQFF.

Worth noting for this clone: Different DNA sequences within this sample yield the same CDR3. This chain connects TRBV2 to TRBJ2-3; TRBD2 aligns across 15 bases. V lost 4 bases and J lost 6; bases outside the gene matches: 8. The CDR3 has 17 amino acids. Germline V gene lookup returns CDR1 SNHLY and CDR2 FYNNEI. CDR3 sequence (DNA): TGTGCCAGCAGTGGGACTAGCGGGGGGGCTGGGTCGGATACGCAGTATTTT. Translating it yields CASSGTSGGAGSDTQYF.

The chain employs TRBV9 and TRBJ1-1, with a tentative D call TRBD1 (5 bases). The CDR3 is 15 amino acids. Germline V gene sequence: CDR1 SGDLS, CDR2 YYNGEE. V lost 6 bases, J lost 0 bases, and 15 bases lay in between. This CDR3 is CASTTEAGLNTEAFF. In DNA form, the CDR3 reads TGTGCCAGCACCACAGAGGCAGGGCTGAACACTGAAGCTTTCTTT.

This chain uses TRBV7-7 with TRBJ2-2, with 11 bases that match TRBD2. Germline trimming cut 5 bases from V and 1 base from J; bases unmatched to any gene: 3. This CDR3 spans 16 amino acids. Germline assignment: CDR1 SSHAT and CDR2 FNYEAQ (reference sequence). Written as DNA, the CDR3 is TGTGCCAGCAGCCCCCTAGCGGGAGGGAACACCGGGGAGCTGTTTTTT. This codes for CASSPLAGGNTGELFF.

The chain uses TRBV6-6 and TRBJ1-5; 7 bases line up with TRBD1. This CDR3 is built from 16 residues. Trimming at V came to 5 bases and at J to 7 bases, leaving 14 bases not matched to a gene. From germline, CDR1 is MNHNY and CDR2 SVGAGI (reference sequence). The CDR3 DNA follows: TGTGCCAGCAGTCCATACAGAACAGGGGTGGAACAGCCCCAGCATTTT. Translation: CASSPYRTGVEQPQHF.

The chain links TRBV21-1 to TRBJ1-3; TRBD1, the D gene given by the table, was not confirmed from the DNA. TRBV21-1 is marked as a pseudogene. The CDR3 contains 17 residues. The DNA of the CDR3 is TGTGCCAGCACCTTTTGCTCGGACAGGGGAGGTGGAAACACCATATATTTT. Its translation is CASTFCSDRGGGNTIYF.

The J gene is TRBJ1-6, the V gene TRBV18; 9 bases match TRBD1. With V trimmed by 2 bases and J by 7 bases, 9 bases remained unmatched. This CDR3 is 17 amino acids long. CDR1 KGHSH and CDR2 LQKENI come from the germline V gene. This CDR3 reads CASSPYTGGGGNSPLHF. CDR3 bases: TGTGCCAGCTCACCATATACAGGGGGCGGAGGGAATTCACCCCTCCACTTT. Full variable domain (rest looked up from reference TRBV18 and TRBJ1-6): NAGVMQNPRHLVRRRGQEARLRCSPMKGHSHVYWYRQLPEEGLKFMVYLQKENIIDESGMPKERFSAEFPKEGPSILRIQQVVRGDSAAYFCASSPYTGGGGNSPLHFGNGTRLTVT.

The chain uses TRBV7-8 and TRBJ2-7; TRBD2 is a possible D gene (6 bases). CDR1 is SGHVS and CDR2 is FQNEAQ in the germline V gene. V was shortened by 5 bases and J by 3 bases, with 14 bases between the two germline ends. CDR3 length: 14 residues. As DNA, the CDR3 is TGTGCCAGCAGCCCCAGGGACGGGGGCTACGAGCAGTACTTC. This sequence encodes CASSPRDGGYEQYF.

CDR3 sequence reads: CASSQEFSGGAYNEQFF. CDR3 DNA: TGCGCCAGCAGCCAAGAGTTTAGCGGGGGGGCGTACAATGAGCAGTTCTTC. The rearrangement links TRBV4-3 to TRBJ2-1; 11 positions agree with TRBD2. Per the germline V gene, CDR1 is LGHNA and CDR2 is YSLEER. The V and J ends lost 0 bases and 4 bases, in that order; junction bases with no gene match: 5. The CDR3 has 17 amino acids.

CDR3 sequence reads: CASSFPSGVNYGYTF. In nucleotides, the CDR3 is TGTGCCAGCAGCTTCCCCTCGGGGGTCAACTATGGCTACACCTTC. The V and J genes are TRBV7-9 and TRBJ1-2; tentative D call: TRBD1 (5 bases). The V end was cut by 3 bases, the J end by 2 bases, with 13 bases between. Germline V gene lookup returns CDR1 SEHNR and CDR2 FQNEAQ (reference sequence). This CDR3 contains 15 residues.

The V and J genes are TRBV2 and TRBJ2-7; 9 nucleotides align to TRBD2. The CDR3 runs 15 residues. The V segment lost 2 bases and the J segment 1 base; nucleotides outside the gene matches: 3. Germline V gene sequence: CDR1 SNHLY, CDR2 FYNNEI. The CDR3 DNA sequence: TGTGCCAGCAGTGAAAGCGGGGGGCTTTCCTACGAGCAGTACTTC. This sequence encodes CASSESGGLSYEQYF.

V usage is TRBV20-1 and J usage is TRBJ1-1, with no clear D. V lost 1 base and J lost 9, with 9 bases in between. This CDR3 spans 11 amino acids. CDR1 is DFQATT and CDR2 is SNEGSKA in the germline V gene (reference sequence). CDR3 coding DNA: TGCAGTGCTAGAGTGGGCTTTAAAGCTTTCTTT. Its protein is CSARVGFKAFF.

This clone was recorded only once. The chain uses TRBV27 and TRBJ2-7; 8 nucleotides line up with TRBD1. The trim removed 5 bases at V and 4 bases at J, leaving 7 bases unmatched. This CDR3 comprises 14 residues. Germline loops: CDR1 MNHEY, CDR2 SMNVEV (reference sequence). DNA for the CDR3: TGTGCCAGCAGTCCTCAGGGGGCTGGTTACGAGCAGTACTTC. Protein: CASSPQGAGYEQYF.

The chain recombines TRBV6-6 with TRBJ1-1, with D perhaps matching TRBD1 (5 bases). Germline V gene data show CDR1 as MNHNY and CDR2 as SVGAGI (reference sequence). The V end was cut by 2 bases, the J end by 8 bases, with 18 bases between. The CDR3 is 15 residues long. The CDR3 loop is CASSYGAGWRAEAFF. The CDR3 nucleotides read TGTGCCAGCAGTTACGGGGCAGGGTGGAGGGCAGAAGCTTTCTTT.

This chain links TRBV2 with TRBJ1-1; D uncertain. The CDR3 is made up of 13 amino acids. Trimming pared 1 base from V and 4 bases from J, leaving 7 bases between. Germline V gives CDR1 SNHLY, CDR2 FYNNEI. The CDR3 DNA reads as TGTGCCAGCAGTGAAGGGCCCTTCACTGAAGCTTTCTTT. It encodes CASSEGPFTEAFF.